One sample yielded the 18 T cell receptor beta chains listed below, sequenced in a study of cytomegalovirus exposure and HLA in healthy donors. Amplification used 60 Vbeta primers and 13 Jbeta primers. Measured with immunoSEQ multiplex PCR; TCRdb has only the in-frame clones, and not every one. The sample consists of 90,000 to 110,000 clones, roughly three quarters of them appearing once. Material: PBMCs. These receptors were obtained from a man aged 35 to 55 in good health and CMV-seronegative.

The rearrangement joins TRBV7-9 to TRBJ1-6; 7 bases fit TRBD1. This CDR3 comprises 14 residues. Germline V gene sequence: CDR1 SEHNR, CDR2 FQNEAQ (reference sequence). The V segment lost 3 bases and the J segment 5 bases; nucleotides outside the gene matches: 1. Written as DNA, the CDR3 is TGTGCCAGCAGCTTGGGACAGAATAATTCACCCCTCCACTTT. Residues: CASSLGQNNSPLHF.

J is TRBJ1-2 and V is TRBV4-3; D is unresolved. Trimming cost V 0 bases and J 3 bases, with 11 bases left between them. CDR1 and CDR2 (germline): LGHNA, YSLEER. This CDR3 contains 15 residues. The CDR3 DNA follows: TGCGCCAGCAGCCAAGATCCCTGGAGAGACTATGGCTACACCTTC. This sequence encodes CASSQDPWRDYGYTF.

The genes are TRBV27 and TRBJ2-7; the match to TRBD2 covers 7 bases. The CDR3 has 14 residues. Germline CDR1 and CDR2: MNHEY and SMNVEV (reference sequence). V lost 2 bases and J lost 0; bases outside the gene matches: 1. CDR3 coding DNA: TGTGCCAGCAGTTTACTAGCGGACTCCTACGAGCAGTACTTC. Translated: CASSLLADSYEQYF.

The chain couples TRBV6-5 to TRBJ2-3; unclear D gene. This CDR3 comprises 13 residues. With 7 bases removed from V and 0 bases from J, the gap between germline ends came to 8 bases. Germline V gives CDR1 MNHEY, CDR2 SVGAGI. The CDR3 spells CASTPPSTDTQYF. DNA of the CDR3: TGTGCCAGCACCCCCCCTAGCACAGATACGCAGTATTTT.

V gene TRBV27 combines with J gene TRBJ2-1, with 12 positions matching TRBD2. The CDR3 runs 13 residues. Germline V gene data show CDR1 as MNHEY and CDR2 as SMNVEV (reference sequence). With V trimmed by 10 bases and J by 6 bases, 4 bases remained unmatched. CDR3 protein: CATRLAGANEQFF. CDR3 DNA sequence: TGTGCCACCAGACTAGCGGGGGCCAATGAGCAGTTCTTC.

The J gene is TRBJ2-2, the V gene TRBV15; TRBD1 aligns across 10 bases. The CDR3 is 14 amino acids. Unmatched junction bases numbered 4, after V lost 7 bases and J lost 5 bases. CDR1 is LNHNV, CDR2 YYDKDF, per germline (reference sequence). The CDR3 protein is CATTKGQGTGELFF. The CDR3 nucleotides read TGTGCCACCACCAAGGGACAGGGGACCGGGGAGCTGTTTTTT.

This clone turned up a few times. The gene calls are TRBV29-1 and TRBJ2-3; 9 bases match TRBD1. The CDR3 consists of 15 residues. Germline V gene data show CDR1 as SQVTM and CDR2 as ANQGSEA. V was clipped by 7 bases and J by 3 bases; unmatched bases: 11. The CDR3 loop reads CSAAPSGQGTDTQYF. The CDR3 DNA is TGCAGCGCCGCTCCCTCGGGACAGGGAACAGATACGCAGTATTTT.

The V and J genes are TRBV11-2 and TRBJ1-2; maybe TRBD1 (5 bases). This CDR3 is built from 15 residues. Per the germline V gene, CDR1 is SGHAT and CDR2 is FQNNGV. The V gene lost 1 base and the J gene lost 4 bases, with 13 bases spanning the gap. This CDR3 reads CASSLGHPGGYGYTF. CDR3 DNA sequence: TGTGCCAGCAGCTTAGGACACCCCGGGGGCTATGGCTACACCTTC.

This sequence joins TRBV12-2 and TRBJ1-1; the DNA was not used to check the table's D call, TRBD1. TRBV12-2 represents a pseudogene. CDR3 size: 15 residues. DNA for the CDR3: TGTGCAAGTCGCTTCTCGGACAGGGAAAACACTGAAGCTTTCTTT. This encodes CASRFSDRENTEAFF.

The genes are TRBV27 and TRBJ2-5, with no clear D. The CDR3 is made up of 14 amino acids. Per the germline V gene, CDR1 is MNHEY and CDR2 is SMNVEV (reference sequence). Trimming removed 5 bases from V and 3 bases from J, with 13 bases in between. For the CDR3, the DNA is TGTGCCAGCAGTCGTCGGTCGGGTAAAGAGACCCAGTACTTC. It encodes CASSRRSGKETQYF.

The V gene is TRBV4-1, the J gene TRBJ2-7, with 7 bases matching TRBD2. Trimming at V came to 3 bases and at J to 2 bases, leaving 7 bases not matched to a gene. The CDR3 has 15 amino acids. Germline V gives CDR1 MGHRA, CDR2 YSYEKL. The CDR3 DNA is TGCGCCAGCAGCCAGGGGTCAGGGACTACCTACGAGCAGTACTTC. Residues: CASSQGSGTTYEQYF.

The chain employs TRBV5-1 and TRBJ2-1; 9 bases agree with TRBD2. The CDR3 contains 15 residues. The V and J ends lost 0 bases and 8 bases, in that order; junction bases with no gene match: 6. Germline CDR1 reads SGHRS; CDR2 reads YFSETQ. CDR3 in DNA: TGCGCCAGCAGCTTGGAGGGCGGGGGGGCCGATGAGCAGTTCTTC. Amino acids: CASSLEGGGADEQFF.

The chain employs TRBV7-9 and TRBJ1-2; tentatively, D is TRBD1 (6 bases). Germline V gene data show CDR1 as SEHNR and CDR2 as FQNEAQ (reference sequence). CDR3 length: 17 residues. Trimming removed 1 base from V and 3 bases from J, with 18 bases in between. The CDR3 bases are TGTGCCAGCAGCTTAGGTGGCAGGGGAAGAAGTGACTATGGCTACACCTTC. Residues: CASSLGGRGRSDYGYTF.

The chain joins TRBV10-2 to TRBJ2-3, with 13 bases identical to TRBD2. Unmatched junction bases numbered 5, after V lost 7 bases and J lost 1 base. Germline lookup yields CDR1 WSHSY and CDR2 SAAADI. CDR3 size: 16 residues. CDR3 sequence reads: CASKTSGGRRTDTQYF. In nucleotides, the CDR3 is TGCGCCAGCAAGACTAGCGGGGGGCGTCGCACAGATACGCAGTATTTT.

The sample holds a few counts of this clone. This chain joins TRBV25-1 and TRBJ2-7, with TRBD2 matching 7 bases. The CDR3 is 17 amino acids. Germline lookup yields CDR1 MGHDK and CDR2 SYGVNS. J lost 2 bases, V lost 2 bases, and 12 bases had no gene match. The CDR3 region has the DNA TGTGCCAGCAGTGAACCTAATACGCGGGGGTCTGCCTACGAGCAGTACTTC. This encodes CASSEPNTRGSAYEQYF.

The J gene is TRBJ2-3, the V gene TRBV5-1; a weak D match, TRBD1 (5 bases). Trimming stripped 0 bases from V and 2 bases from J, with 10 bases between. The germline V gene has CDR1 SGHRS and CDR2 YFSETQ. The CDR3 has 15 residues. The CDR3 DNA sequence: TGCGCCAGCAGCTTGGTCCTAGGGGACACAGATACGCAGTATTTT. Translation: CASSLVLGDTDTQYF.

This sequence joins TRBV29-1 and TRBJ2-2, with D maybe TRBD2 (5 bases). Germline V gene data show CDR1 as SQVTM and CDR2 as ANQGSEA. With 6 bases removed from V and 3 bases from J, the gap between germline ends came to 8 bases. The CDR3 runs to 12 residues. CDR3: CSVVLDTGELFF. The CDR3 DNA reads as TGCAGCGTAGTACTAGACACCGGGGAGCTGTTTTTT.

The chain links TRBV6-5 to TRBJ2-1; 10 bases map to TRBD2. The length of the CDR3 is 15 residues. Trimming took 2 bases from V and 8 from J; bases not matched to a gene: 6. Germline CDR1 MNHEY, CDR2 SVGAGI. The CDR3, as DNA: TGTGCCAGCAGTTACAGGGGACTAGCGTCGTATGAGCAGTTCTTC. Translated, it gives CASSYRGLASYEQFF.